This T cell receptor beta chain comes out of a study of glioma-infiltrating T cells. Study results and caveats: Non-neoplastic patients had below-expected tissue-blood divergence, while all gliomas exceeded expectation.

TCR alpha and beta CDR3 regions were amplified from RNA using iRepertoire nested multiplex PCR. Tissue mRNA or PBMC total RNA, about 85-400 ng, went into one-step reverse transcription and amplification. TCRdb itself ran the multiplex PCR reads through MiXCR, one entry per CDR3 protein. The table includes 4,500 to 7,000 distinct CDR3 sequences, under 45% detected once. This clonotype qualifies as medium-sized. Its antigen is not known. The CDR3 covers 13 residues. Germline V gene lookup returns CDR1 SQVTM and CDR2 ANQGSEA. V was clipped by 4 bases and J by 2 bases, with 12 bases between them. Sequenced input: glioma tissue, nonneoplastic brain tissue, or PBMCs (not recorded which). The TCR was taken from a human donor with low-grade glioma or glioblastoma, undergoing nonglioma brain surgery, or in good health (not recorded which). J is TRBJ2-7 and V is TRBV29-1; the D gene is possibly TRBD2 (5 bases). CDR3 in amino acids: CSVAVTGAYEQYF. In DNA form, the CDR3 reads TGCAGCGTTGCTGTAACCGGGGCCTACGAGCAGTACTTC.